These 24 T cell receptor beta chains were sequenced from one sample in a study of blood T cells in healthy people across ages. Sample-barcoded 5' priming and a J-beta primer mix drove a second PCR of roughly 6 to 12 cycles. Via MiXCR, TCRdb re-called the 5' RACE reads, giving one row per CDR3 protein. The sample records about 1.8 million distinct CDR3 sequences, 40% to 55% being singletons. What was sequenced was blood. All receptors come from a woman in her forties in good health.

The chain carries TRBV6-4 and TRBJ2-5; 10 bases match TRBD1. The DNA matches TRBJ2-7 better at its end, which makes the J call doubtful. Germline CDR1 is MRHNA and CDR2 is SNTAGT. The CDR3 is made up of 17 amino acids. The CDR3 loop is CASSQGQGESLFCEQYF. CDR3 nucleotides: TGTGCCAGCAGTCAAGGACAGGGGGAATCTTTGTTCTGCGAGCAGTACTTC.

V usage is TRBV7-2 and J usage is TRBJ2-7, with 8 bases lining up with TRBD1. Germline loops: CDR1 SGHTA, CDR2 FQGNSA. The ends lost 4 bases at V and 5 bases at J; junction bases unmatched: 7. The CDR3 has 14 residues. This chain's CDR3 is CASSSRQGRNEQYF. CDR3 coding DNA: TGTGCCAGCAGCTCAAGACAGGGGAGGAACGAGCAGTACTTC.

This clonotype occurred a few times. The chain has TRBV28 and TRBJ2-7, with D possibly being TRBD1 or TRBD2 (5 bases each). Between the trimmed V and J ends, which lost 8 bases and 5 bases, there was a span of 16 bases. The CDR3 contains 13 residues. Germline V CDR1 and CDR2: MDHEN, SYDVKM. The CDR3 DNA is TGTGCCAGCGCACGGGGACGGTGGAACGAGCAGTACTTC. Its translation is CASARGRWNEQYF.

The chain employs TRBV20-1 and TRBJ1-5; the match to TRBD1 covers 12 bases. Germline assignment: CDR1 DFQATT and CDR2 SNEGSKA (reference sequence). Trimming removed 6 bases from V and 7 bases from J; junction bases left unmatched: 19. This CDR3 contains 18 residues. This CDR3 is CSAIPTGTGGIPPQPQHF. CDR3 DNA sequence: TGCAGTGCCATCCCCACCGGGACAGGGGGCATACCACCCCAGCCCCAGCATTTT.

The rearrangement joins TRBV3-1 to TRBJ2-3, with D hard to call. The V and J ends lost 7 bases and 2 bases respectively, with 25 bases between them. From germline, CDR1 is LGHDT and CDR2 YNNKEL (reference sequence). The CDR3 runs to 18 residues. The CDR3 DNA sequence: TGTGCCAGCACCTCGACCCCCGGCGCGGCAAGCACCACAGATACGCAGTATTTT. Its protein product is CASTSTPGAASTTDTQYF.

This clonotype occurred a few times. One junction end disagrees with the germline gene, perhaps due to a read error. The CDR3 bases are TGCGGCGTTGGGGACGGGCGCGAGCAGTACTTC. Translation gives CGVGDGREQYF. V gene TRBV29-1 combines with J gene TRBJ2-7; D may be TRBD1 or TRBD2 (5 bases each). This CDR3 spans 11 amino acids. The germline gives CDR1 SQVTM, CDR2 ANQGSEA.

The V gene is TRBV2, the J gene TRBJ1-1; 8 bases are a match to TRBD1. The CDR3 is made up of 15 amino acids. The germline gives CDR1 SNHLY, CDR2 FYNNEI. Unmatched junction bases numbered 8, after V lost 6 bases and J lost 2 bases. Written as DNA, the CDR3 is TGTGCCAGCAGCCCTGACAGGGGAGCTAACACTGAAGCTTTCTTT. Protein product: CASSPDRGANTEAFF.

This chain uses TRBV19 with TRBJ2-3; no definite D call. Trimming shortened V by 2 bases and J by 2 bases, and 5 bases separated the two germline ends. The germline gives CDR1 LNHDA, CDR2 SQIVND (reference sequence). The CDR3 spans 13 residues. The CDR3 protein is CASSITITDTQYF. The CDR3 region has the DNA TGTGCCAGTAGTATAACCATCACAGATACGCAGTATTTT.

The chain links TRBV20-1 to TRBJ1-2, with a tentative D call TRBD1 (6 bases). This CDR3 comprises 14 residues. Per the germline V gene, CDR1 is DFQATT and CDR2 is SNEGSKA (reference sequence). Trimming stripped 3 bases from V and 6 bases from J, with 17 bases between. The CDR3 sequence is CSASRGRDIDGYTF. CDR3 coding DNA: TGCAGTGCTAGTAGGGGGAGGGACATCGATGGCTACACCTTC.

This clonotype was seen a handful of times. The rearrangement joins TRBV5-1 to TRBJ2-7, with TRBD2 matching 8 bases. This CDR3 has 18 residues. CDR1 is SGHRS, CDR2 YFSETQ, per germline. V trimming: 4 bases; J trimming: 1 base; junction bases outside the gene matches: 16. The CDR3 region has the DNA TGCGCCAGCAGCCCGTCCGGCCTTAGGGCTAGCGGGTCCTACGAGCAGTACTTC. Protein product: CASSPSGLRASGSYEQYF.

CDR3 coding DNA: TGTGCCAGCAGTCGGACTCCAGAGACCCAGTACTTC. Translation: CASSRTPETQYF. The genes are TRBV6-5 and TRBJ2-5; tentatively, D is TRBD2 (5 bases). CDR1 is MNHEY and CDR2 is SVGAGI in the germline V gene. Trimming shortened V by 5 bases and J by 4 bases, and 8 bases separated the two germline ends. The CDR3 is made up of 12 amino acids.

The chain combines TRBV7-2 with TRBJ1-6; unclear D gene. The CDR3 contains 17 residues. With 4 bases removed from V and 0 bases from J, the gap between germline ends came to 13 bases. The V gene's germline CDR1 is SGHTA and CDR2 FQGNSA. As DNA, the CDR3 is TGTGCCAGCAGCTCCCTCACACAGAGCTCCTATAATTCACCCCTCCACTTT. It yields the protein CASSSLTQSSYNSPLHF.

The rearrangement links TRBV27 to TRBJ2-6; 7 nucleotides agree with TRBD1. V shed 5 bases, J shed 2 bases, and the junction held 12 bases outside the gene matches. The CDR3 is 18 residues long. CDR1 and CDR2 from the germline V gene are MNHEY and SMNVEV (reference sequence). CDR3 bases: TGTGCCAGCAGTCCAAGACAGGGAAGGAACGCTGGGGCCAACGTCCTGACTTTC. Translation gives CASSPRQGRNAGANVLTF.

The chain links TRBV28 to TRBJ2-5; D may be TRBD1 (5 bases). The J call may be faulty, since TRBJ2-7 better matches the DNA end. Germline assignment: CDR1 MDHEN and CDR2 SYDVKM. The CDR3 spans 15 residues. The DNA for the CDR3 is TGTGCCAGCAGTCCGACAGTTACGTTGGCCTACGAGCAGTACTTC. This gives the protein CASSPTVTLAYEQYF.

In this sample, this clonotype turned up a few times. This CDR3 is CASSLSSLAKNIQYF. CDR3 bases: TGCGCCAGCAGCTTGAGCAGCCTAGCCAAAAACATTCAGTACTTC. This chain connects TRBV5-1 to TRBJ2-4; D unclear. CDR1 is SGHRS, CDR2 YFSETQ, per germline. CDR3 length: 15 residues. V was clipped by 1 base and J by 0 bases, with 8 bases between them.

The chain recombines TRBV20-1 with TRBJ1-5; 7 bases line up with TRBD1. In germline, CDR1 is DFQATT, CDR2 SNEGSKA (reference sequence). The V and J ends lost 4 bases and 4 bases, in that order; junction bases with no gene match: 13. The CDR3 has 16 residues. CDR3 in amino acids: CSAIVPGTALNQPQHF. The DNA for the CDR3 is TGCAGTGCTATAGTCCCCGGGACAGCCTTAAATCAGCCCCAGCATTTT.

This clonotype was counted between two and nine times. The chain carries TRBV7-2 and TRBJ2-5; 7 nucleotides match TRBD1. The ends lost 8 bases at V and 6 bases at J; junction bases unmatched: 12. The CDR3 runs 14 residues. The germline V gene has CDR1 SGHTA and CDR2 FQGNSA. The CDR3 DNA follows: TGTGCCAGCCAAAAAAACCGGGACAGAAAGACCCAGTACTTC. Translating gives CASQKNRDRKTQYF.

This chain links TRBV6-2 or TRBV6-3 with TRBJ2-1; D remains unclear. Germline V gene data show CDR1 as MNHEY and CDR2 as SVGEGT. This CDR3 is 15 amino acids long. V lost 7 bases, J lost 4 bases, and 17 bases lay in between. In DNA form, the CDR3 reads TGTGCCAGCAACTACCCAACCGGGCGATACAATGAGCAGTTCTTC. Protein sequence: CASNYPTGRYNEQFF.

V and J are TRBV27 and TRBJ2-1; 13 nucleotides line up with TRBD2. The DNA matches TRBJ2-7 better at its end, which makes the J call doubtful. Germline V CDR1 and CDR2: MNHEY, SMNVEV (reference sequence). This CDR3 is 17 amino acids long. CDR3 sequence (DNA): TGTGCCACCCGTTCACTAGCGGGGGGGCCCTCCTACAATGAGCAGTACTTC. Its protein is CATRSLAGGPSYNEQYF.

The rearrangement joins TRBV7-2 to TRBJ2-3; D is perhaps TRBD2 (6 bases). Trimming took off 6 bases at V and 0 bases at J, with 16 bases between the two ends. There are 16 residues in the CDR3. CDR1 and CDR2 from the germline V gene are SGHTA and FQGNSA. The CDR3 reads CASRHTGDLSTDTQYF. In nucleotides, the CDR3 is TGTGCCAGCAGGCATACGGGGGACTTGAGCACAGATACGCAGTATTTT.

The rearrangement joins TRBV28 to TRBJ2-5, with TRBD1 matching 8 bases. V lost 6 bases to trimming and J lost 11 bases; unmatched junction nucleotides: 17. This CDR3 spans 15 amino acids. Germline CDR1 MDHEN, CDR2 SYDVKM. CDR3 DNA sequence: TGTGCCAGCAGGCCGACAGGGGTCACGGGTGGTGAGCAGTACTTC. Residues: CASRPTGVTGGEQYF.

This clonotype showed up just a few times. V usage is TRBV7-9 and J usage is TRBJ1-2, with D unresolved. Germline V gives CDR1 SEHNR, CDR2 FQNEAQ (reference sequence). With 4 bases removed from V and 6 bases from J, the gap between germline ends came to 6 bases. The CDR3 consists of 11 residues. The CDR3 is CASSSEHGYTF. In DNA form, the CDR3 reads TGTGCCAGCAGCTCCGAACATGGCTACACCTTC.

The chain joins TRBV6-6 to TRBJ2-5; D remains ambiguous. V was shortened by 10 bases and J by 4 bases, with 13 bases between the two germline ends. Germline-derived CDR1 and CDR2 are MNHNY and SVGAGI (reference sequence). The CDR3 has 12 residues. The CDR3 nucleotides read TGTGCCACGTCCCGCCCTTTAGAGACCCAGTACTTC. Translation gives CATSRPLETQYF.

J is TRBJ2-7 and V is TRBV6-1; 9 bases line up with TRBD2. The CDR3 runs 15 residues. The ends lost 3 bases at V and 0 bases at J; junction bases unmatched: 3. The V gene's germline CDR1 is MNHNS and CDR2 SASEGT. CDR3: CASSDSGGHSYEQYF. The CDR3 region has the DNA TGTGCCAGCAGTGATAGCGGGGGCCACTCCTACGAGCAGTACTTC.